Reported below is one T cell receptor (beta chain). V lost 6 bases and J lost 6; bases outside the gene matches: 3. The CDR3 spans 13 residues. CDR1 and CDR2 (germline): MDHEN, SYDVKM. The sample originates from a study of T cell changes during pregnancy in multiple sclerosis. Produced via immunoSEQ multiplex PCR; TCRdb's table is partial and in-frame only. In the table there are about 87,000 clones, 93% of which are singletons. Sequencing used peripheral blood, obtained in the third trimester of pregnancy. The chain carries TRBV28 and TRBJ1-5; 9 bases line up with TRBD1. This clonotype was sampled from a female donor in good health, enrolled as a control in a pregnancy study. CDR3: CASRTGGGQPQHF. The DNA for the CDR3 is TGTGCCAGCAGGACAGGGGGTGGTCAGCCCCAGCATTTT.